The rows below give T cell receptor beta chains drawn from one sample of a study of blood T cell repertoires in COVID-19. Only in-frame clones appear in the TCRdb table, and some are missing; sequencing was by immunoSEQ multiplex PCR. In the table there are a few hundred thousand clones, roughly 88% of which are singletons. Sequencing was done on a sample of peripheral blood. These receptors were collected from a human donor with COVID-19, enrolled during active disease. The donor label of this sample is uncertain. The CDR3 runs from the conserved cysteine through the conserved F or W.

CASSQATGSPEAFF	TRBV4-3	TRBJ1-1
CASSAIAGGREDTQYF	TRBV25-1	TRBJ2-3
CASSTGGPEQYF	TRBV19	TRBJ2-7
CASSLAGEGEKLFF	TRBV5-1	TRBJ1-4
CASSDWDRRSAFF	TRBV2	TRBJ1-1
CASSYEGLAGAEQFF	TRBV11-3	TRBJ2-1
CASSHPGTGALSGANVLTF	TRBV4-1	TRBJ2-6
CASQPPRGAEAFF	TRBV10-2	TRBJ1-1
CASSYYQHDMNTEAFF	TRBV6-5	TRBJ1-1
CASSPPTGVKETQYF	TRBV5-6	TRBJ2-5
CASSSKLVGVNNEQFF	TRBV9	TRBJ2-1
CASRQGTGGAYEQYF	TRBV7-9	TRBJ2-7
CASSLRASDPANTGELFF	TRBV7-3	TRBJ2-2
CATSPTGTGGEYF	TRBV24-1	TRBJ2-4
CASSQEVVAGETQYF	TRBV3-1/TRBV3-2	TRBJ2-5
CTSSQERGNTEAFF	TRBV1	TRBJ1-1
CASKRDRAINSNQPQHF	TRBV10-1	TRBJ1-5
CASSDWVTRDEQYF	TRBV25-1	TRBJ2-7
CASSSTGASRGYTF	TRBV5-4	TRBJ1-2
CASSPRGVAAGEQFF	TRBV6-5	TRBJ2-1
CASRHTGTGGGETQYF	TRBV19	TRBJ2-5
CASSLRASIAEAFF	TRBV28	TRBJ1-1
CASRGQAHGYTF	TRBV12-3/TRBV12-4	TRBJ1-2
CASSMTVNQPQHF	TRBV12-3/TRBV12-4	TRBJ1-5
CSAASGDEQFF	TRBV20-1	TRBJ2-1
CASSINHGNEQFF	TRBV19	TRBJ2-1
CASTKQGNTIYF	TRBV28	TRBJ1-3
CASSLLGTPQQYF	TRBV5-4	TRBJ2-7
CASSLGRNQPQHF	TRBV5-6	TRBJ1-5
CASGPQVNTEAFF	TRBV12-5	TRBJ1-1
CASGGQLRTGELFF	TRBV19	TRBJ2-2
CASSQSPPTLQGATTGELFF	TRBV4-1	TRBJ2-2
CASSFRLGSGYGGYTF	TRBV5-6	TRBJ1-2